The clone carrying this T cell receptor beta chain was recorded a few times. The antigen is not known. Breast cancer patients provided tissue from their axillary draining lymph nodes. From germline, CDR1 is LNHDA and CDR2 SQIVND (reference sequence). The CDR3 runs to 14 residues. Trimming removed 3 bases from V and 8 bases from J, with 14 bases in between. TCRdb ran MiXCR on the multiplex PCR reads and lists one entry per CDR3 protein. The sample consists of more than 85,000 distinct CDR3 sequences, roughly 20% of them appearing once. The data were taken from a study of breast tumors, draining lymph nodes, adjacent tissues. Study results and limitations: Tumor T cell lymph node origin was a supported hypothesis, not proven. Data fit most tumor T cells coming from lymph node, expanding in tumor. Compared with lymph nodes, tumors were less diverse; compared with nontumor tissue, more. Luminal-like breast cancer showed significantly higher tumor–nontumor repertoire similarity than basal-like.

V usage is TRBV19 and J usage is TRBJ2-1; D call uncertain. This TCR derives from a female donor with breast cancer. Some clones in this sample may be carry-over from other donors' samples. Sample: axillary lymph node tissue. The DNA for the CDR3 is TGTGCCAGTAGTATTATTGGTTCGGGTGATGAGCAGTTCTTC. It specifies CASSIIGSGDEQFF.